This T cell receptor (beta chain) is drawn from a study of blood T cell repertoires in COVID-19 (dated by TCRdb to 2020 to 2021). About the study as a whole: Collaborator samples came from the United States, Italy and Spain and covered acute and convalescent phases of COVID-19. The prospective study material was composed of cDNA or gDNA derived from T cells, B-cell-depleted T cells, or PBMCs. Subjects who had been exposed to COVID-19, were actively infected with it, or had recovered from it provided the deeply sampled blood TCRbeta repertoires that made up the dataset. A freely available public database, intended as a resource for researchers studying the immune response to SARS-CoV-2, is where the repertoires were released. The samples were drawn from two sources: the first 160 participants of the ongoing ImmuneRACE study, and 1,000 to 1,500 subjects contributed by 6 global collaborators. The sample metadata nearly always contained a de-identified subject ID, COVID-19 status, age in years and sex. Where available, HLA class I and class II types were obtained from metadata supplied by the sample provider rather than from assay-based typing. Here is what the overall study found, with its caveats: How much clinical and demographic metadata was included differed by source and by participant, and the metadata was provided uncurated.

TCRbeta CDR3 regions were amplified from genomic DNA by means of the immunoSEQ Assay, a bias-controlled multiplex PCR. In the paper's pipeline: The number of nucleated cells in each sample was estimated from the amplification of reference gene primers within the assay. To quantify the absolute abundance of each unique TCRbeta CDR3 rearrangement, sequence reads were collapsed and filtered. For each sample, productive Simpson clonality was calculated by taking the square root of Simpson's diversity index across productive rearrangements. TCRdb's version of the immuneACCESS table is confined to in-frame rearrangements and falls short of the full clone set. An unresolved V gene accounts for under half of the shortfall where checked; the remainder is of unknown origin. The DNA was the basis for D and trimming; V, J and clone size are from that table. In this sample the table shows about 300,000 clones, 86% of which occur a single time. The ten largest clones represent about 4.6% of the sample.

The CDR3 sequence holds 16 residues, the cysteine and phenylalanine included. The read is trimmed to its CDR3 DNA, 48 bases read in frame from base 1. The germline V end is reduced by 5 bases and the J end by 5 bases; junction bases left unmatched: 9. Per the germline V gene (reference sequence), LNHNV is the CDR1 and YYDKDF is the CDR2. Turning to this clone: The specificity of this receptor is unknown. No qualities accompany the bases; no much larger clone lies one base away.

Participants in the prospective study were aged about 18 to 100 years, lived in under 30 United States geographic areas, and enrolled through a virtual design. To assign participants to cohorts, the prospective study relied on clinical history that participants themselves reported in a screening survey and a study questionnaire. For ImmuneRACE Cohort 3, a participant was defined as recovered based on two consecutive negative NP/OP PCR tests, clearance by a healthcare professional, or resolution of symptoms. In the prospective study, whole blood, serum and a nasopharyngeal or oropharyngeal swab were collected from each participant by mobile phlebotomists. Over an approximately 2-month period, participants in the prospective study had the option of providing additional blood draws and questionnaires. Blood samples from the prospective study were shipped frozen or at room temperature prior to DNA extraction.

Recombination linked TRBV15 to TRBJ1-5, and 10 junction bases match TRBD1. The sample comprised PBMCs or T cells enriched from blood (not recorded which). This TCR derives from a man aged 30 to 45 who had recovered from COVID-19. The DNA sequence is given as TGTGCCACCAGCCCCCGGGACAGGGGCCTTTATCAGCCCCAGCATTTT. The translation is CATSPRDRGLYQPQHF.